This record looks at one T cell receptor (beta chain) sequence and its context. This sample is drawn from a study of blood T cell repertoires in COVID-19. At the level of the study: Collection of acute and convalescent COVID-19 samples took place in the United States, Italy and Spain. Sources were T cells, B-cell-depleted T cells, or PBMCs; the material itself was cDNA or gDNA.

Authors' data handling: Cell counts per sample came from amplifying reference gene primers. TCRdb's copy holds only in-frame clones and misses some; the assay was immunoSEQ multiplex PCR. V and J calls and clone size are given by that table; D and trimming were obtained from the DNA. The table has more than 45,000 clones, roughly four fifths seen once. Sequenced sample: peripheral blood. The origin of this receptor is a human donor in a cohort sampled during active COVID-19.

In DNA form, the CDR3 reads TGTGCCAGTAGAACAGGGAATAATTCACCCCTCCACTTT. This encodes CASRTGNNSPLHF. This chain joins TRBV19 and TRBJ1-6; possibly TRBD1 for D (6 bases). The germline CDR1 and CDR2 sequences are LNHDA and SQIVND (reference sequence). Trimming cost V 6 bases and J 5 bases, with 8 bases left between them. The CDR3 runs to 13 residues.